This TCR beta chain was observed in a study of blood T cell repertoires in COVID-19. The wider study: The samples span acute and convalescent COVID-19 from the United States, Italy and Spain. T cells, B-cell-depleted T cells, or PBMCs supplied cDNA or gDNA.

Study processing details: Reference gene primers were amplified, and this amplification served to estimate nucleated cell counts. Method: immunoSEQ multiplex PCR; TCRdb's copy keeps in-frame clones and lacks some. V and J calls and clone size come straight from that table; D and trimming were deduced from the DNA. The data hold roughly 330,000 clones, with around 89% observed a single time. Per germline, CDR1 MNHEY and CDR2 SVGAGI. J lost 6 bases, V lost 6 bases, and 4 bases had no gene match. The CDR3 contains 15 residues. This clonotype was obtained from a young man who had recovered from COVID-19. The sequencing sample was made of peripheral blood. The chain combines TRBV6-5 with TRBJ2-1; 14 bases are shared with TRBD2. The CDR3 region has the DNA TGTGCCAGCAGCAGCGGGACTAGCGGGGGCAATGAGCAGTTCTTC. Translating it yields CASSSGTSGGNEQFF.